The clone carrying this T cell receptor (beta chain) occurred many times. The antigen is undetermined. Under the authors' procedure: Filtering differed, since immunoSEQ gave only junction sequences and no quality scores. Method: immunoSEQ multiplex PCR; TCRdb's copy keeps in-frame clones and lacks some. For V, J and clone size, that table is used; D and trimming come from the DNA. The repertoire holds about 680,000 clones, with 92% as singletons. CDR1 and CDR2 from the germline V gene are MGHRA and YSYEKL. Trimming removed 5 bases at V and 9 bases at J, with 14 bases between. This CDR3 comprises 13 residues. These data belong to a study of shared clonotypes between healthy human individuals. Overall study results and limits: Rarefaction curves obtained for sorted subsets showed sequencing incomplete despite large depth. Generation probabilities were higher for clonotypes shared across all four sorted-subset donors than for unshared ones. In several donors, roughly 5.2% of naive CD4 clonotypes appeared in common.

Terminally differentiated effector memory CD45RA+ cells were excluded from the naive CD8 cells, which were CD45RO-negative and positively selected for CCR7. The V call is TRBV4-1, the J call TRBJ2-1, with a tentative D call TRBD2 (5 bases). The clonotype was recovered from a man aged 25 to 40 in good health. Input material: naive CD8+ T cells sorted from blood. CDR3 nucleotide sequence: TGCGCCAGCAGCTCCAGGTTGGGGAGTGAGCAGTTCTTC. Its translation is CASSSRLGSEQFF.